Detailed here is one TCR beta chain. Antigen specificity is unknown. All donors came from Russia, were Caucasian and healthy, and spanned ages about 6 to 100. The data stem from a study of blood T cells in healthy people across ages. On the study more broadly: Template switching caught about one barcoded beta molecule for each two T cells. General study results and limits: Across the age range, TCR beta diversity per million T cells fell in a roughly linear way.

Per the germline V gene, CDR1 is SNHLY and CDR2 is FYNNEI. The CDR3 length is 14 residues. Trimming pared 2 bases from V and 7 bases from J, leaving 12 bases between. With a J-beta primer mix and a sample-barcoded 5' primer, a second PCR ran roughly 6 to 11 cycles. From the 5' RACE reads, TCRdb called clonotypes with MiXCR, one entry per CDR3 protein. The data contain 800,000 to 950,000 distinct CDR3 sequences, about 28% of them seen just once; the ten biggest clones take up roughly a tenth. These data were likewise used in another study, on T cells of mothers and their children. In that study: Clones that were microchimeric and persistent were not detected among T cells.

The sequenced sample consisted of blood. This receptor was identified in a middle-aged woman in good health. The chain carries TRBV2 and TRBJ1-5, with D possibly TRBD1 on 5 matching bases. This CDR3 is CASSESGGRQPQHF. In DNA form, the CDR3 reads TGTGCCAGCAGTGAAAGTGGGGGTAGGCAGCCCCAGCATTTT.